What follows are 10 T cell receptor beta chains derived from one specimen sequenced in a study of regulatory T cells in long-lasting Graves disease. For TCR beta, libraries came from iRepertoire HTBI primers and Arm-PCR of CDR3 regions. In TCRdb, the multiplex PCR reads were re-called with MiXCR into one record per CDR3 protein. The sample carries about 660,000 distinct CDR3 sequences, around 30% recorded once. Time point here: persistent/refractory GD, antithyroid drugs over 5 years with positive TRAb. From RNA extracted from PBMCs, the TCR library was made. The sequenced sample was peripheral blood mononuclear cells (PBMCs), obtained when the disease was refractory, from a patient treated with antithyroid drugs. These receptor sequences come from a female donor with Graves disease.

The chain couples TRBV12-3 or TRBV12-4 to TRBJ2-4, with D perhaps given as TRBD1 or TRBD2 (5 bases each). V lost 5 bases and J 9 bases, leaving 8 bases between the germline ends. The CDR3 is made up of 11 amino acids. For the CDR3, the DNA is TGTGCCAGCAGTGAGGGGAGCATTCAGTACTTC. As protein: CASSEGSIQYF.

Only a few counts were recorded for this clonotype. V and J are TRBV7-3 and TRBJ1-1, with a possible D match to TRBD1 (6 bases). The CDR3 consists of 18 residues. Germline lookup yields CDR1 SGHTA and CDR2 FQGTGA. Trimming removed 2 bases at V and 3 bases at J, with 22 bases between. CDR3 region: CASSLRGPQGLVDTEAFF. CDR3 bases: TGTGCCAGCAGCTTACGTGGTCCCCAGGGGCTGGTGGACACTGAAGCTTTCTTT.

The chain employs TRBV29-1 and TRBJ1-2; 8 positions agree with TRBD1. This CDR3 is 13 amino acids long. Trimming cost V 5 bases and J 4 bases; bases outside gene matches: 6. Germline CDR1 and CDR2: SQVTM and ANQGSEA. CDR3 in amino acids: CSVRAGGGYGYTF. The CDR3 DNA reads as TGCAGCGTTCGGGCAGGGGGCGGCTATGGCTACACCTTC.

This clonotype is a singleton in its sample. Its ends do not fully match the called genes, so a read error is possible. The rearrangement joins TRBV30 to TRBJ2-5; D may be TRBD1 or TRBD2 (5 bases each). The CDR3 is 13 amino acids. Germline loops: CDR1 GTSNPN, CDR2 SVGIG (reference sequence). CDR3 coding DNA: TGTGCCTGGATCGCAGGGAGCAGAGAGGCCCAGTACTTC. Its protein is CAWIAGSREAQYF.

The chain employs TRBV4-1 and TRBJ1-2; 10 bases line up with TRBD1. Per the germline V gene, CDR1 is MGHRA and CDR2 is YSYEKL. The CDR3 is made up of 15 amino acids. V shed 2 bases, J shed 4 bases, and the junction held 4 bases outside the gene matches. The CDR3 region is CASSQTGQGIYGYTF. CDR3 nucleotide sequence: TGCGCCAGCAGCCAAACGGGACAGGGGATCTATGGCTACACCTTC.

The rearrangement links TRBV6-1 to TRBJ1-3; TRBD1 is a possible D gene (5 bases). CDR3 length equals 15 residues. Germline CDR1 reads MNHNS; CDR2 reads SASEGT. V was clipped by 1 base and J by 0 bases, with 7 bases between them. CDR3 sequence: CASSEDDSSGNTIYF. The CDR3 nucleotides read TGTGCCAGCAGTGAAGATGACAGCTCTGGAAACACCATATATTTT.

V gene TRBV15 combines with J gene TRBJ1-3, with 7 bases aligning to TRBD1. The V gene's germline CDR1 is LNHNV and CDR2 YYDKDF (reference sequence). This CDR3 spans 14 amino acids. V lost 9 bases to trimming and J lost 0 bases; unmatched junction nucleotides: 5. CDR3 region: CATTGARSGNTIYF. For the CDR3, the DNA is TGTGCCACAACAGGGGCCCGCTCTGGAAACACCATATATTTT. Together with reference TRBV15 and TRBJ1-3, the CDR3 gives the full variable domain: DAMVIQNPRYQVTQFGKPVTLSCSQTLNHNVMYWYQQKSSQAPKLLFHYYDKDFNNEADTPDNFQSRRPNTSFCFLDIRSPGLGDTAMYLCATTGARSGNTIYFGEGSWLTVV.

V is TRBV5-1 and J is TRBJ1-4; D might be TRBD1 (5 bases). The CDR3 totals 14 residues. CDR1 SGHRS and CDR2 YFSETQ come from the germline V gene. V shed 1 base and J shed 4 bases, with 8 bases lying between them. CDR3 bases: TGCGCCAGCAGCTTGACAGGAGATAATGAAAAACTGTTTTTT. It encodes CASSLTGDNEKLFF.

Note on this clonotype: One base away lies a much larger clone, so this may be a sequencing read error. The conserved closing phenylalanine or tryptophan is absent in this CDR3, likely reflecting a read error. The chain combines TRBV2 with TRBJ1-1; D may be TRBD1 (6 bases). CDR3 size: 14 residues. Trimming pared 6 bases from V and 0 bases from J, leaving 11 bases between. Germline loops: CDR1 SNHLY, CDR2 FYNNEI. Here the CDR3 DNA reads TGTGCCAGCAGAGCTACAGGGTTGAACACTGAAGCTTTCCTT. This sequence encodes CASRATGLNTEAFL.

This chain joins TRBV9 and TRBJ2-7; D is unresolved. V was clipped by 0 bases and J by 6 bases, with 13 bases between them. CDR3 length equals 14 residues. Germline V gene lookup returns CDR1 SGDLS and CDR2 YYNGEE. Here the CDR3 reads CASSVGGLTSEQYF. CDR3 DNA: TGTGCCAGCAGCGTAGGAGGTCTTACTTCCGAGCAGTACTTC.